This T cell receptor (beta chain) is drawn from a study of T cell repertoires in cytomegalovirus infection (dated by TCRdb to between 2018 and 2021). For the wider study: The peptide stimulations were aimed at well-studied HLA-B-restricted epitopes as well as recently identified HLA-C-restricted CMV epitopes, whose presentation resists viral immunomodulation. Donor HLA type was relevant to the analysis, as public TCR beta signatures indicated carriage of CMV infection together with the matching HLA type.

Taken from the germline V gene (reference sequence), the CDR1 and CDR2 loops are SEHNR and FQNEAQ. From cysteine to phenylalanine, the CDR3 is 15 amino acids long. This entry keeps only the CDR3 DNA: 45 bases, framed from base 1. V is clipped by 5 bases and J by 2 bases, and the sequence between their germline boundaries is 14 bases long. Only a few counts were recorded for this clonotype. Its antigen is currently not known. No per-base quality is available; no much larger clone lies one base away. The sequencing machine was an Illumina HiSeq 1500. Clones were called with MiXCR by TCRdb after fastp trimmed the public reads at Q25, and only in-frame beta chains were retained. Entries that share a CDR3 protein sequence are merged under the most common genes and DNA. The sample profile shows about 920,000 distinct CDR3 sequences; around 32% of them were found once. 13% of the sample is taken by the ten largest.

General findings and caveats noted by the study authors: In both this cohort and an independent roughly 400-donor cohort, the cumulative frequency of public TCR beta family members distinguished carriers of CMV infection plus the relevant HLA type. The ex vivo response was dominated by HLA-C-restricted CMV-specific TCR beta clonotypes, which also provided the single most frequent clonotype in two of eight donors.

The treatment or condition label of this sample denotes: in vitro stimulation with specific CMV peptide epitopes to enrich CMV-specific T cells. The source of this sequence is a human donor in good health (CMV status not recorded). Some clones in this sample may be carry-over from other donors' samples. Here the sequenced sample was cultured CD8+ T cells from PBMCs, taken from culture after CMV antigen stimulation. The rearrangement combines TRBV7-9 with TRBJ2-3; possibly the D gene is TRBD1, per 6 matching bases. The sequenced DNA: TGTGCCAGCAGCCTCATCAGGGGTAACACAGATACGCAGTATTTT. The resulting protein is CASSLIRGNTDTQYF. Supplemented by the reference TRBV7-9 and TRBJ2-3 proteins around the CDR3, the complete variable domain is DTGVSQNPRHKITKRGQNVTFRCDPISEHNRLYWYRQTLGQGPEFLTYFQNEAQLEKSRLLSDRFSAERPKGSFSTLEIQRTEQGDSAMYLCASSLIRGNTDTQYFGPGTRLTVL.